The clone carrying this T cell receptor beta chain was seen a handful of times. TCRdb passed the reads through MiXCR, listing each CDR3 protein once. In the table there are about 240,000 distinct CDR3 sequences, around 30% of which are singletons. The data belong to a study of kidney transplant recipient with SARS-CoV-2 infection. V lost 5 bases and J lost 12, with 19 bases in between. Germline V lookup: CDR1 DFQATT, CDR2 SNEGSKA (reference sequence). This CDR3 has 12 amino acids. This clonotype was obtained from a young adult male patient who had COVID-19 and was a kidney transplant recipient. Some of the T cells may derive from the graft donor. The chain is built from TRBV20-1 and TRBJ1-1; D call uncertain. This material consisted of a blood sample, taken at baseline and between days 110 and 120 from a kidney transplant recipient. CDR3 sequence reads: CSAGIGGFETFF. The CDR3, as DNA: TGCAGTGCTGGGATCGGCGGGTTCGAAACTTTCTTT.